This TCR beta chain originates from a study of shared clonotypes between healthy human individuals. Study-wide findings and caveats: Lower generation probabilities were found for non-shared clonotypes than for those shared by all four donors. Naive subsets tended to show greater estimated richness than memory subsets.

CD45RO-negative cells were positively selected for CCR7, leaving out terminally differentiated effector memory CD45RA+ cells. The study drew its donors from healthy HIV-negative adults without recent acute infections or vaccinations. Note on this clone: Its antigen is unidentified.

Sequencing used immunoSEQ multiplex PCR; TCRdb keeps in-frame clones, though not all of them. The repertoire includes about 2.2 million clones, 85% to 95% of them detected once, and under 2% sits in the top ten. Deletions cut 4 bases from V and 12 bases from J, with 12 bases between. CDR1 is MDHEN, CDR2 SYDVKM, per germline. The CDR3 length is 12 residues. The TCR was taken from a man aged 18 to 35 in good health. Some clones in this sample may be carry-over from other donors' samples. The source material was naive CD8+ T cells from PBMCs. The rearrangement uses TRBV28 and TRBJ1-4, with unresolved D. This CDR3 reads CASSWDRTELFF. DNA for the CDR3: TGTGCCAGCAGTTGGGATAGGACGGAACTGTTTTTT.